This TCR beta chain appears in the sequencing data of a study of CD8 T cells in Susac syndrome. Random-hexamer reverse transcription was applied to roughly 0.5 to 1 ug RNA. Amplification of TCR beta CDR3 across 54 Vbeta and 13 Jbeta was performed with immunoSEQ multiplex PCR. One entry per CDR3 protein, called by TCRdb with MiXCR from the immunoSEQ multiplex PCR reads. The table records some 300,000 distinct CDR3 sequences, 85% of them present only once. Unmatched junction bases numbered 6, after V lost 5 bases and J lost 0 bases. CDR1 and CDR2 from the germline V gene are MNHEY and SMNVEV (reference sequence). The CDR3 length is 15 residues. Sequencing of TCR beta was performed on blood CD8+ and CD4+ T cells. The multiple sclerosis controls consisted of treatment-naive patients with relapsing-remitting disease, either stable or active.

This receptor was identified in a human donor with multiple sclerosis. The sample comprised CD8+ T cells from PBMCs. This chain uses TRBV27 with TRBJ2-7; 8 nucleotides line up with TRBD1. This CDR3 reads CASSPRQGSSYEQYF. CDR3 DNA sequence: TGTGCCAGCAGTCCCCGACAGGGGAGCTCCTACGAGCAGTACTTC.